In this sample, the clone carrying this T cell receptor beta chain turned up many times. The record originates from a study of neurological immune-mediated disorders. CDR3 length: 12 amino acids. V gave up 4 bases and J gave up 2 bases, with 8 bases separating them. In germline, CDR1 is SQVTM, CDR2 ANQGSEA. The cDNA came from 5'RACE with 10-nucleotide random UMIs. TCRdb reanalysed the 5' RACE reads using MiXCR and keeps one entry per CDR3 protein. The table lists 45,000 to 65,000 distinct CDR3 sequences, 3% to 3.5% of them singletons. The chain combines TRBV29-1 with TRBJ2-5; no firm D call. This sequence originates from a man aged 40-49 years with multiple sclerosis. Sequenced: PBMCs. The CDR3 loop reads CSVVGLQETQYF. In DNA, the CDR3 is TGCAGCGTTGTTGGGTTACAAGAGACCCAGTACTTC.